These 20 T cell receptor beta chains share one sample of origin, sequenced in a study of shared clonotypes between healthy human individuals. Sequenced by immunoSEQ multiplex PCR; TCRdb stores in-frame clones only, minus some. Counted here are about 690,000 clones, 90% occurring once; the ten biggest clones make up about a third. The sample was memory CD8+ T cells from PBMCs. Subset here: CD45RO+ cells pooled with CCR7-negative TemRA cells. Receptor source: a man aged 18 to 29 in good health. Some clones in this sample may be carry-over from other donors' samples.

This chain uses TRBV9 with TRBJ2-3, with 8 bases aligning to TRBD2. V lost 3 bases, J lost 3 bases, and 18 bases stayed unmatched. The CDR3 consists of 19 residues. Germline CDR1 SGDLS, CDR2 YYNGEE. The CDR3 bases are TGTGCCAGCAGCGCTCGTTGGGCGGGAGGCTCCGAGCCGACAGATACGCAGTATTTT. This codes for CASSARWAGGSEPTDTQYF.

The rearrangement links TRBV7-6 to TRBJ2-3, with 14 bases matching TRBD2. The CDR3 consists of 16 residues. V lost 4 bases to trimming and J lost 3 bases; unmatched junction nucleotides: 3. Germline V gene lookup returns CDR1 SGHVS and CDR2 FNYEAQ. The CDR3 protein is CASSSGLAGGTDTQYF. CDR3 sequence (DNA): TGTGCCAGCAGCTCAGGACTAGCGGGAGGAACAGATACGCAGTATTTT.

The chain uses TRBV5-6 and TRBJ2-7; D unclear. V shed 2 bases and J shed 2 bases, with 11 bases lying between them. Germline V gives CDR1 SGHDT, CDR2 YYEEEE. This CDR3 comprises 14 residues. CDR3 sequence: CASSLEGVAYEQYF. The CDR3 region has the DNA TGTGCCAGCAGCTTAGAAGGTGTCGCCTACGAGCAGTACTTC.

J is TRBJ2-7 and V is TRBV10-3; D remains ambiguous. Germline V gene data show CDR1 as ENHRY and CDR2 as SYGVKD. The CDR3 has 15 residues. The V end was cut by 2 bases, the J end by 5 bases, with 16 bases between. The chain's CDR3 is CAISEVGGDVNEQYF. CDR3 DNA: TGTGCCATCAGTGAGGTTGGCGGCGATGTGAACGAGCAGTACTTC.

This sequence joins TRBV5-1 and TRBJ2-1; 8 positions match TRBD2. Looked up from germline, CDR1 is SGHRS and CDR2 is YFSETQ. V lost 4 bases and J lost 1; bases outside the gene matches: 13. There are 18 residues in the CDR3. DNA for the CDR3: TGCGCCAGCAGCCCGGGACTGGGTAGCGGGACGTCCTACAATGAGCAGTTCTTC. Protein product: CASSPGLGSGTSYNEQFF.

This clone has more than one count but fewer than ten. The V gene is TRBV7-9, the J gene TRBJ1-2; maybe TRBD1 (5 bases). V lost 4 bases and J lost 4, with 25 bases in between. The germline V gene encodes CDR1 SEHNR and CDR2 FQNEAQ (reference sequence). The CDR3 sequence is 18 residues long. This CDR3 is CASSSNSGAGGTFYGYTF. For the CDR3, the DNA is TGTGCCAGCAGCTCAAATAGTGGGGCGGGAGGCACCTTCTATGGCTACACCTTC.

Ten or more counts support this clone. The chain links TRBV6-1 to TRBJ2-2; D gene ambiguous. V lost 7 bases and J 2 bases, leaving 14 bases between the germline ends. The CDR3 is made up of 15 amino acids. Germline V gives CDR1 MNHNS, CDR2 SASEGT. CDR3 sequence: CASTDHLENTGELFF. In DNA form, the CDR3 reads TGTGCCAGCACCGACCATCTGGAAAACACCGGGGAGCTGTTTTTT.

The sample holds one count of this clone. The genes are TRBV28 and TRBJ2-3, with a weak D call TRBD1 (5 bases). This CDR3 contains 14 residues. In germline, CDR1 is MDHEN, CDR2 SYDVKM. With 5 bases removed from V and 3 bases from J, the gap between germline ends came to 12 bases. In DNA, the CDR3 is TGTGCCAGCAGTCCCAGGGTGACAACAGATACGCAGTATTTT. Amino acid sequence: CASSPRVTTDTQYF.

Concerning this clone itself: The same CDR3 arises from other DNA sequences in this sample as well. The V and J genes are TRBV27 and TRBJ1-2; D uncertain. V lost 4 bases and J 6 bases, leaving 6 bases between the germline ends. Germline-derived CDR1 and CDR2 are MNHEY and SMNVEV (reference sequence). The CDR3 length is 11 residues. CDR3 nucleotide sequence: TGTGCCAGCAGTTCTGGGGATGGCTACACCTTC. This sequence encodes CASSSGDGYTF.

This chain uses TRBV5-8 with TRBJ2-7; 7 nucleotides align to TRBD2. The CDR3 loop spans 16 amino acids. Looked up from germline, CDR1 is SGHTS and CDR2 is YDEGEE. With 2 bases clipped from V and 6 bases from J, the junction kept 14 bases outside the gene matches. The CDR3 DNA is TGTGCCAGCAGCTTCCCCCAGTGGGGGAGGGCCACCGAGCAGTACTTC. This encodes CASSFPQWGRATEQYF.

As for this clone: In the same sample, other DNA sequences code for this CDR3. The chain carries TRBV7-9 and TRBJ2-7; D gene ambiguous. This CDR3 comprises 12 residues. Trimming cost V 5 bases and J 2 bases, with 7 bases left between them. Germline-derived CDR1 and CDR2 are SEHNR and FQNEAQ (reference sequence). CDR3 DNA sequence: TGTGCCAGCAGCCCTACCGCCTACGAGCAGTACTTC. It translates to CASSPTAYEQYF.

This chain joins TRBV14 and TRBJ1-5; D unclear. The CDR3 consists of 13 residues. CDR1 and CDR2 from the germline V gene are SGHDN and FVKESK. V shed 4 bases and J shed 9 bases, with 13 bases lying between them. This CDR3 reads CASSLTVKGPQHF. DNA of the CDR3: TGTGCCAGCAGCCTGACGGTAAAAGGGCCCCAGCATTTT.

The sample holds a few counts of this clone. The V and J genes are TRBV9 and TRBJ1-2, with TRBD1 identical over 7 bases. This CDR3 spans 13 amino acids. Per germline, CDR1 SGDLS and CDR2 YYNGEE. With V trimmed by 3 bases and J by 4 bases, 3 bases remained unmatched. The CDR3: CASSGGTVYGYTF. CDR3 DNA: TGTGCCAGCAGCGGCGGGACAGTCTATGGCTACACCTTC.

The genes are TRBV5-1 and TRBJ2-5, with 12 bases identical to TRBD2. V shed 4 bases, J shed 5 bases, and the junction held 9 bases outside the gene matches. Germline CDR1 reads SGHRS; CDR2 reads YFSETQ. The CDR3 is 16 residues long. The CDR3 sequence is CASSPGTSGRWETQYF. CDR3 sequence (DNA): TGCGCCAGCAGCCCCGGGACTAGCGGGCGGTGGGAGACCCAGTACTTC.

This clone was counted only a few times. The chain links TRBV28 to TRBJ1-5, with D unresolved. V lost 6 bases and J lost 4, with 13 bases in between. This CDR3 is built from 14 residues. In germline, CDR1 is MDHEN, CDR2 SYDVKM. The CDR3 reads CASREGVRNQPQHF. In nucleotides, the CDR3 is TGTGCCAGCAGGGAGGGAGTCCGTAATCAGCCCCAGCATTTT.

V gene TRBV7-7 combines with J gene TRBJ2-2; the D gene could be TRBD1 or TRBD2 (5 bases each). CDR1 SSHAT and CDR2 FNYEAQ come from the germline V gene (reference sequence). This CDR3 comprises 13 residues. Trimming cost V 5 bases and J 9 bases, with 13 bases left between them. The CDR3, as DNA: TGTGCCAGCAGCCCAGGGACGGCCAGGGAGCTGTTTTTT. Translation: CASSPGTARELFF. Full variable domain (outside the CDR3, taken from reference TRBV7-7 and TRBJ2-2): GAGVSQSPRYKVTKRGQDVTLRCDPISSHATLYWYQQALGQGPEFLTYFNYEAQPDKSGLPSDRFSAERPEGSISTLTIQRTEQRDSAMYRCASSPGTARELFFGEGSRLTVL.

This clone was picked up a small number of times. This chain links TRBV28 with TRBJ1-1, with unresolved D. CDR1 and CDR2 from the germline V gene are MDHEN and SYDVKM. The CDR3 length is 11 residues. V shed 3 bases and J shed 11 bases, with 10 bases lying between them. The CDR3 spells CASSLGLEAFF. Here the CDR3 DNA reads TGTGCCAGCAGTTTGGGCCTAGAGGCTTTCTTT.

The chain couples TRBV19 to TRBJ2-2; the D gene is possibly TRBD2 (6 bases). The germline V gene has CDR1 LNHDA and CDR2 SQIVND (reference sequence). V was clipped by 1 base and J by 2 bases, with 11 bases between them. The CDR3 sequence is 16 residues long. The CDR3 is CASSIGLASNTGELFF. CDR3 DNA: TGTGCCAGTAGTATAGGGCTAGCGAGTAACACCGGGGAGCTGTTTTTT. The full variable domain, rest sourced from reference TRBV19 and TRBJ2-2, is DGGITQSPKYLFRKEGQNVTLSCEQNLNHDAMYWYRQDPGQGLRLIYYSQIVNDFQKGDIAEGYSVSREKKESFPLTVTSAQKNPTAFYLCASSIGLASNTGELFFGEGSRLTVL.

The rearrangement links TRBV5-1 to TRBJ2-1; 9 bases map to TRBD2. Germline CDR1 reads SGHRS; CDR2 reads YFSETQ. The length of the CDR3 is 14 residues. Unmatched junction bases numbered 6, after V lost 2 bases and J lost 9 bases. CDR3 in DNA: TGCGCCAGCAGCTTAGGCGGGAGGGCCGGTGAGCAGTTCTTC. Its translation: CASSLGGRAGEQFF.

This rearrangement joins TRBV9 to TRBJ2-7, with 8 bases that match TRBD2. Germline assignment: CDR1 SGDLS and CDR2 YYNGEE. The CDR3 has 14 amino acids. After removal of 3 bases from V and 4 bases from J, the junction contained 6 bases not matched to a gene. CDR3 in amino acids: CASSAGGMDYEQYF. CDR3 bases: TGTGCCAGCAGCGCGGGAGGGATGGATTACGAGCAGTACTTC.